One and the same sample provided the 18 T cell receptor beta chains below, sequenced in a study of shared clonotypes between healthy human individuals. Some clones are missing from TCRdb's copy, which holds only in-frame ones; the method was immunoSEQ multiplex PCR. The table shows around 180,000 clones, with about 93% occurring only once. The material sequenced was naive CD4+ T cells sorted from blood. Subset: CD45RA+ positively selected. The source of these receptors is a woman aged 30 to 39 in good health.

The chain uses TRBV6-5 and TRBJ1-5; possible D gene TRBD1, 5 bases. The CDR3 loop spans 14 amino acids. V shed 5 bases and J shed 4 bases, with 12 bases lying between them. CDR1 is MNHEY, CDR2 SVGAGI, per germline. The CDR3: CASSLLGENQPQHF. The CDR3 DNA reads TGTGCCAGCAGTCTTTTGGGGGAGAATCAGCCCCAGCATTTT.

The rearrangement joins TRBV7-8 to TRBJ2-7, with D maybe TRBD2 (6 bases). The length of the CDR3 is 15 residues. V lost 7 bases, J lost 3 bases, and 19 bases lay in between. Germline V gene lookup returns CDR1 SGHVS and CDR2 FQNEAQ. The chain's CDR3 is CASKGSSEGHYEQYF. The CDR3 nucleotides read TGTGCCAGCAAAGGATCCTCGGAGGGTCACTACGAGCAGTACTTC.

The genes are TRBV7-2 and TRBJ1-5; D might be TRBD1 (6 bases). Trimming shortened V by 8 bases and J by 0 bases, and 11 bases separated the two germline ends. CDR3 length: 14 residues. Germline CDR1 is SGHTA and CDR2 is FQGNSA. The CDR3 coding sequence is TGTGCCAGCGCCAGAGGGGGTAGCAATCAGCCCCAGCATTTT. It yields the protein CASARGGSNQPQHF.

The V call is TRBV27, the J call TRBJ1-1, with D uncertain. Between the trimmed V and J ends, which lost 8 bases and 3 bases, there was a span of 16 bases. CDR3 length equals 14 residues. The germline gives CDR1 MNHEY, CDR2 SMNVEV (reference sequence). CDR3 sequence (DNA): TGTGCCAGCCGGACGAGGTTGAAAGACACTGAAGCTTTCTTT. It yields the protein CASRTRLKDTEAFF.

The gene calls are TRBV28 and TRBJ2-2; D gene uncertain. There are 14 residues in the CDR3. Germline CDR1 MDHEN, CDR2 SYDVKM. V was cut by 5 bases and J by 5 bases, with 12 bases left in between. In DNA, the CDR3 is TGTGCCAGCAGTCGATCCTACCCGACCGGGGAGCTGTTTTTT. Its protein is CASSRSYPTGELFF. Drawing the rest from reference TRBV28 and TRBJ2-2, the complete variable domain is DVKVTQSSRYLVKRTGEKVFLECVQDMDHENMFWYRQDPGLGLRLIYFSYDVKMKEKGDIPEGYSVSREKKERFSLILESASTNQTSMYLCASSRSYPTGELFFGEGSRLTVL.

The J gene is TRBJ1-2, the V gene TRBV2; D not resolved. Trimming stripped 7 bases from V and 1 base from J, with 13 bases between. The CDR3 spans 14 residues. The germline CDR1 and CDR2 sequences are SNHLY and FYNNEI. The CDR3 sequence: CASNVDLSNYGYTF. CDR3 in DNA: TGTGCCAGCAACGTAGACCTTAGTAACTATGGCTACACCTTC. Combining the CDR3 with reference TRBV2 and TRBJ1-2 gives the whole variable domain EPEVTQTPSHQVTQMGQEVILRCVPISNHLYFYWYRQILGQKVEFLVSFYNNEISEKSEIFDDQFSVERPDGSNFTLKIRSTKLEDSAMYFCASNVDLSNYGYTFGSGTRLTVV.

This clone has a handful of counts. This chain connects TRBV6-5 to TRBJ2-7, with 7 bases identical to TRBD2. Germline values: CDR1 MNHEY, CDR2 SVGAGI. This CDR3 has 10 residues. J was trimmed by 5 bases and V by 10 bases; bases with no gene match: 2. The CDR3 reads CATGRNEQYF. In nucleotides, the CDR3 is TGTGCCACCGGGAGGAACGAGCAGTACTTC.

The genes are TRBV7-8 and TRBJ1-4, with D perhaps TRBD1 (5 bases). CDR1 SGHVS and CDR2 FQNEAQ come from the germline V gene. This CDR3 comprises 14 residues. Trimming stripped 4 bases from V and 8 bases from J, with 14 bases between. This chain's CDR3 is CASSSQGAREKLFF. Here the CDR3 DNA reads TGTGCCAGCAGCTCCCAGGGAGCAAGGGAAAAACTGTTTTTT.

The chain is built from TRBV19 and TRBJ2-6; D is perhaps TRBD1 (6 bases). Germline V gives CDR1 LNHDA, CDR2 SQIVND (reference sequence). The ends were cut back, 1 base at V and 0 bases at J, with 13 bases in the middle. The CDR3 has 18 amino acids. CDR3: CASSIASQGSSGANVLTF. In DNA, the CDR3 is TGTGCCAGTAGTATAGCAAGCCAGGGGAGCTCTGGGGCCAACGTCCTGACTTTC.

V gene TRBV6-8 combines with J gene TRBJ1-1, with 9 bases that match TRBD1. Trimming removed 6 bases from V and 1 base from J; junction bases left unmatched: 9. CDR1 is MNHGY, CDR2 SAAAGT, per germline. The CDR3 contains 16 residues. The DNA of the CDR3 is TGTGCCAGCAGAACCAGAGCGGGACAGGGGAACACTGAAGCTTTCTTT. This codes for CASRTRAGQGNTEAFF.

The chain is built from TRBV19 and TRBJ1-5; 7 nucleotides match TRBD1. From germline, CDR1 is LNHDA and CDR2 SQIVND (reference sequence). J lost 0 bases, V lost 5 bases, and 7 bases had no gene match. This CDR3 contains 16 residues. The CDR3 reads CASSPRGTDSNQPQHF. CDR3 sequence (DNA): TGTGCCAGTAGTCCGAGGGGGACAGATAGCAATCAGCCCCAGCATTTT.

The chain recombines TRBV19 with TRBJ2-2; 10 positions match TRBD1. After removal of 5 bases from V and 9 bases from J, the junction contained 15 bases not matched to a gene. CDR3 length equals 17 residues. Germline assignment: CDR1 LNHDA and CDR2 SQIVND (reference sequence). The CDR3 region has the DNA TGTGCCAGTAGTCCAACACCGGAGACAGGGGGCCGCCGGGAGCTGTTTTTT. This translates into CASSPTPETGGRRELFF. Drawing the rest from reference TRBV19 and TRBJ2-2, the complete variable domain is DGGITQSPKYLFRKEGQNVTLSCEQNLNHDAMYWYRQDPGQGLRLIYYSQIVNDFQKGDIAEGYSVSREKKESFPLTVTSAQKNPTAFYLCASSPTPETGGRRELFFGEGSRLTVL.

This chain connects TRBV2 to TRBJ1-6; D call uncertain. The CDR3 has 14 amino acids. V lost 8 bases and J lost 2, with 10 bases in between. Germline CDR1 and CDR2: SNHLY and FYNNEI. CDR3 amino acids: CASSFGTYNSPLHF. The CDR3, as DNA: TGTGCCAGCTCCTTCGGAACCTATAATTCACCCCTCCACTTT.

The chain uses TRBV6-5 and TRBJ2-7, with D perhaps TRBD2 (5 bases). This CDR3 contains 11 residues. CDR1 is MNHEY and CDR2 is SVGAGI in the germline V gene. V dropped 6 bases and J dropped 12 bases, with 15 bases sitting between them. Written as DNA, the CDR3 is TGTGCCAGCAGCTACCACGGGGTGCGGTACTTC. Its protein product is CASSYHGVRYF.

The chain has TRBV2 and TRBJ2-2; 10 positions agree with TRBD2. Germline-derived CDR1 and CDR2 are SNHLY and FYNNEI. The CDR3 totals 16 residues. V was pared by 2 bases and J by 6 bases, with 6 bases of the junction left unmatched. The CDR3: CASSEQAGGLSGELFF. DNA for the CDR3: TGTGCCAGCAGTGAACAAGCGGGAGGGCTTTCCGGGGAGCTGTTTTTT.

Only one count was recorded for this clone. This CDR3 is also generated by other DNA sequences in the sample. The CDR3 nucleotides read TGCAGCGTTGAAGGCCGGATGAACACTGAAGCTTTCTTT. Translation gives CSVEGRMNTEAFF. The J gene is TRBJ1-1, the V gene TRBV29-1, with D hard to call. The CDR3 sequence is 13 residues long. The germline V gene encodes CDR1 SQVTM and CDR2 ANQGSEA. Trimming took 1 base from V and 0 from J, leaving 6 bases between them. The whole variable domain, filled in from reference TRBV29-1 and TRBJ1-1, reads SAVISQKPSRDICQRGTSLTIQCQVDSQVTMMFWYRQQPGQSLTLIATANQGSEATYESGFVIDKFPISRPNLTFSTLTVSNMSPEDSSIYLCSVEGRMNTEAFFGQGTRLTVV.

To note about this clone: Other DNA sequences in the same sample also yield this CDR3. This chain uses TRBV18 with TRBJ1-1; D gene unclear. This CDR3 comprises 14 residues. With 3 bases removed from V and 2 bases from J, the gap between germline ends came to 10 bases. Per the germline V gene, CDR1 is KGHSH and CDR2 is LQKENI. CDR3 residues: CASSPGQLNTEAFF. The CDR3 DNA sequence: TGTGCCAGCTCACCTGGGCAGCTAAACACTGAAGCTTTCTTT.

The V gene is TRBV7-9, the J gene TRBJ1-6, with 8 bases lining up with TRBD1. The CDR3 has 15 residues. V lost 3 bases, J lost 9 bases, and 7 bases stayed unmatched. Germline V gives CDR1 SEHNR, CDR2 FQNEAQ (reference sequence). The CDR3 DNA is TGTGCCAGCAGCTTCCTGACAGGGGAAGGTTCACCCCTCCACTTT. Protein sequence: CASSFLTGEGSPLHF.